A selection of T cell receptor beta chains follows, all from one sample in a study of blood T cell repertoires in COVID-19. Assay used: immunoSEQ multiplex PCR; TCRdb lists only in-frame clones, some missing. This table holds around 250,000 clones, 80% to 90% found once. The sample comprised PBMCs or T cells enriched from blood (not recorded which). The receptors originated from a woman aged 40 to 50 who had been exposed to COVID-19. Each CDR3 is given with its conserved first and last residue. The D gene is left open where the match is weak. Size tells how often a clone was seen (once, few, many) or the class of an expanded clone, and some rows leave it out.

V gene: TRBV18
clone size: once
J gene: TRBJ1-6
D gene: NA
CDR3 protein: CASSPGSRGTPLHF
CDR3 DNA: TGTGCCAGCTCACCGGGTTCCAGGGGTACACCCCTCCACTTT

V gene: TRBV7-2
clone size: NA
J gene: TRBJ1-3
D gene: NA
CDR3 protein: CASSLEASSGNTIYF
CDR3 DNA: TGTGCCAGCAGCTTAGAAGCTTCATCAGGAAACACCATATATTTT

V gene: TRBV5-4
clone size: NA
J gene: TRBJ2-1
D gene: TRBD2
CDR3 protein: CASRGGGLANEQFF
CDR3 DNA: TGTGCCAGCAGGGGAGGGGGACTAGCAAATGAGCAGTTCTTC

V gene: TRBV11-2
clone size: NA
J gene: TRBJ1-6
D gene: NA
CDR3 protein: CASSLARTVSSYNSPLHF
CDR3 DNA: TGTGCCAGCAGCTTAGCTCGGACAGTCAGCTCCTATAATTCACCCCTCCACTTT

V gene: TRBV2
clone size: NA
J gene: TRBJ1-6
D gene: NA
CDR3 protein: CASSESRTFLKSGSSPLHF
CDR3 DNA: TGTGCCAGCAGTGAATCCAGGACATTCCTCAAATCCGGAAGTTCACCCCTCCACTTT

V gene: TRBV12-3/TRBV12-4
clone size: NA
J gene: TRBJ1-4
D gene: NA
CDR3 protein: CASSLAAEVRLFF
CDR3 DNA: TGTGCCAGCAGTTTAGCGGCGGAGGTCCGGCTGTTTTTT

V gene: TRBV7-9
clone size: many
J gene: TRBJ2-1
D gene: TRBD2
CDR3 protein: CASSLFGLAGGLNEQFF
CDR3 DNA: TGTGCCAGCAGCTTATTTGGTCTAGCGGGGGGTTTGAATGAGCAGTTCTTC

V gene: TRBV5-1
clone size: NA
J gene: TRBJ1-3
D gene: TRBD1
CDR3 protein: CASSRQGRNSGNTIYF
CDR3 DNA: TGCGCCAGCAGTCGACAGGGAAGAAACTCTGGAAACACCATATATTTT

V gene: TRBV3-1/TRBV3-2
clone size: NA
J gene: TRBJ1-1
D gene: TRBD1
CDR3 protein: CASSGTDSNTEAFF
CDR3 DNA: TGTGCCAGCAGCGGGACAGACTCGAACACTGAAGCTTTCTTT

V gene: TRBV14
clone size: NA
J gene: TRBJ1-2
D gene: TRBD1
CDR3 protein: CASSQVLGQSYGYTF
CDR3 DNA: TGTGCCAGCAGCCAAGTTTTGGGACAGAGCTATGGCTACACCTTC

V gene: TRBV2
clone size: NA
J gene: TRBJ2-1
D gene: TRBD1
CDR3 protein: CASSDWGTASYNEQFF
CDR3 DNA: TGTGCCAGCAGTGATTGGGGGACAGCCTCCTACAATGAGCAGTTCTTC